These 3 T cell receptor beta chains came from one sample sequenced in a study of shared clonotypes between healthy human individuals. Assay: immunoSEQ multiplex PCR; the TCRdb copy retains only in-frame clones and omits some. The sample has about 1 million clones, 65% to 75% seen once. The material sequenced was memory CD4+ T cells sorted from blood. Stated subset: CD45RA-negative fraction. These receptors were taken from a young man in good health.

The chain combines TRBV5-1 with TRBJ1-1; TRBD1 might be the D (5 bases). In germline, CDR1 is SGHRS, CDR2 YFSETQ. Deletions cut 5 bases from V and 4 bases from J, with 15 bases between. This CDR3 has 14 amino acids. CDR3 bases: TGCGCCAGCAGTCCAGGGAGAGAGGCCACTGAAGCTTTCTTT. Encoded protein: CASSPGREATEAFF.

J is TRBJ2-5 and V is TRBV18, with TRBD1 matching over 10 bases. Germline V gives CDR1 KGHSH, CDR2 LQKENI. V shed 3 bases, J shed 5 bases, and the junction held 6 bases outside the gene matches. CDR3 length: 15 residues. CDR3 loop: CASSPAGTGVETQYF. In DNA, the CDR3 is TGTGCCAGCTCACCTGCCGGGACAGGGGTCGAGACCCAGTACTTC.

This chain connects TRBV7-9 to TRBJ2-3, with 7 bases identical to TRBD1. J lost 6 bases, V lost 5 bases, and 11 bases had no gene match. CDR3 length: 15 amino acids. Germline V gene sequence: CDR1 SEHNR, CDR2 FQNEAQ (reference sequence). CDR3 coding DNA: TGTGCCAGCAGCAACGACAGGGTGGGCCGCGATACGCAGTATTTT. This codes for CASSNDRVGRDTQYF.